This T cell receptor (beta chain) was obtained from a study of a mutant IDH1 vaccine in newly diagnosed glioma. The wider study: Most had both radiotherapy and temozolomide beforehand; others had only one. Participants attended visit V12, the safety follow-up, at week 35, and then attended visit V13 at week 47.

The CDR3 length is 12 residues. Unmatched junction bases numbered 4, after V lost 6 bases and J lost 6 bases. Germline-derived CDR1 and CDR2 are MNHEY and SMNVEV (reference sequence). The time point denotes: week 35, safety follow-up. Each dose delivered 300 ug of mutant IDH1 20-mer peptide subcutaneously with imiquimod. This clone was seen a few times. No antigen is known for it. The repertoire was sequenced with immunoSEQ multiplex PCR; TCRdb's copy has only in-frame clones and lacks some. The sample has about 31,000 clones, roughly 80% seen once; the top ten hold approximately 10%. The chain links TRBV27 to TRBJ1-2; the match to TRBD1 covers 7 bases. The sequences come from PBMCs, collected from a glioma patient whose treatment included an IDH1 peptide vaccine. The clonotype was recovered from a woman aged 40 to 50 with glioma. The CDR3 loop reads CASRQGGHGYTF. DNA of the CDR3: TGTGCCAGCAGGCAAGGGGGCCATGGCTACACCTTC.